These 29 T cell receptor beta chains were all obtained from the same sample, sequenced in a study of T-cell memory formation after mild COVID-19. A single record per CDR3 protein comes from TCRdb applying MiXCR to the 5' RACE reads. The repertoire holds hundreds of thousands of distinct CDR3 sequences, with more than 20% as singletons. Specimen: PBMCs or a T cell subset sorted from them (not recorded which). All receptors come from an adult woman who had mild COVID-19 (a few samples of this study predate the infection). Cell type and time point are not known.

In this sample, this clonotype turned up a few times. The chain uses TRBV9 and TRBJ2-1; a possible D gene is TRBD2 (5 bases). V lost 0 bases and J 6 bases, leaving 16 bases between the germline ends. The length of the CDR3 is 16 residues. CDR1 is SGDLS and CDR2 is YYNGEE in the germline V gene. CDR3 amino acids: CASSVGGPTTVNEQFF. The CDR3 bases are TGTGCCAGCAGCGTAGGAGGCCCGACTACCGTCAATGAGCAGTTCTTC. The full variable domain, its missing parts supplied by reference TRBV9 and TRBJ2-1, is DSGVTQTPKHLITATGQRVTLRCSPRSGDLSVYWYQQSLDQGLQFLIQYYNGEERAKGNILERFSAQQFPDLHSELNLSSLELGDSALYFCASSVGGPTTVNEQFFGPGTRLTVL.

This clonotype has only a few counts. The rearrangement uses TRBV4-3 and TRBJ2-3; 12 nucleotides agree with TRBD2. The CDR3 is 20 amino acids. The V and J ends lost 0 bases and 4 bases, in that order; junction bases with no gene match: 14. The germline gives CDR1 LGHNA, CDR2 YSLEER. The CDR3 coding sequence is TGCGCCAGCAGCCAAGAGGACGGGCGACTAGCGGGAGAGGGAGCAGATACGCAGTATTTT. Translated, it gives CASSQEDGRLAGEGADTQYF.

The chain couples TRBV12-3 or TRBV12-4 to TRBJ2-6, with 7 bases fitting TRBD1. J was trimmed by 0 bases and V by 4 bases; bases with no gene match: 6. The CDR3 has 17 residues. CDR3 bases: TGTGCCAGCAGTTGGGGACAGCTCCGCTCTGGGGCCAACGTCCTGACTTTC. It is translated as CASSWGQLRSGANVLTF.

In this sample, this clonotype turned up a few times. The chain has TRBV9 and TRBJ1-1; TRBD1 matches at 9 bases. Germline V gives CDR1 SGDLS, CDR2 YYNGEE. CDR3 length: 15 amino acids. J gave up 4 bases and V 3 bases, and 7 bases lay outside the gene matches. The CDR3 region is CASSAPGQGFTEAFF. The CDR3 DNA sequence: TGTGCCAGCAGCGCCCCGGGACAGGGCTTCACTGAAGCTTTCTTT.

There are many counts of this clonotype. V usage is TRBV7-8 and J usage is TRBJ2-3; no reliable D call. The CDR3 spans 13 residues. Deletions cut 2 bases from V and 4 bases from J, with 7 bases between. Germline V gene data show CDR1 as SGHVS and CDR2 as FQNEAQ. This CDR3 reads CASSLYRADTQYF. CDR3 DNA sequence: TGTGCCAGCAGCTTATACAGAGCAGATACGCAGTATTTT.

A few counts support this clonotype. The chain joins TRBV3-1 to TRBJ2-1; possibly TRBD1 or TRBD2 for D (6 bases each). Germline CDR1 is LGHDT and CDR2 is YNNKEL (reference sequence). V was trimmed by 2 bases and J by 6 bases, leaving 11 bases between them. The CDR3 has 14 residues. As DNA, the CDR3 is TGTGCCAGCAGCCAATTTGAGGGGGGCAATGAGCAGTTCTTC. Translated, it gives CASSQFEGGNEQFF.

The sample holds a few counts of this clonotype. The chain links TRBV7-3 to TRBJ1-2; tentatively, D is TRBD1 (5 bases). The V gene lost 5 bases and the J gene lost 2 bases, with 15 bases spanning the gap. CDR1 is SGHTA, CDR2 FQGTGA, per germline. The length of the CDR3 is 15 residues. CDR3 DNA: TGTGCCAGCAGCGCTGACAGTCTCCAAAACTATGGCTACACCTTC. Translated: CASSADSLQNYGYTF.

This chain joins TRBV5-1 and TRBJ2-1; weak D call: TRBD2 (5 bases). From germline, CDR1 is SGHRS and CDR2 YFSETQ. The CDR3 extends over 15 amino acids. V was clipped by 4 bases and J by 0 bases, with 11 bases between them. CDR3 sequence (DNA): TGCGCCAGCAGCCCGGAGGTACGCTCCTACAATGAGCAGTTCTTC. It translates to CASSPEVRSYNEQFF.

In this sample, this clonotype turned up a few times. The chain uses TRBV9 and TRBJ2-1, with D perhaps TRBD1 or TRBD2 (5 bases each). The CDR3 extends over 20 amino acids. Germline-derived CDR1 and CDR2 are SGDLS and YYNGEE. Trimming left V 1 base short and J 4 bases short, with 27 bases between. The CDR3: CASSVPLEGQGRQQYNEQFF. CDR3 nucleotides: TGTGCCAGCAGCGTACCCCTCGAGGGCCAGGGCCGACAGCAGTACAATGAGCAGTTCTTC.

Written as DNA, the CDR3 is TGTGCCAGCAGCCTCGGACTAGCGGCCCCGGCGAACACCGGGGAGCTGTTTTTT. As protein: CASSLGLAAPANTGELFF. The chain is built from TRBV11-3 and TRBJ2-2, with 10 bases matching TRBD2. Trimming at V came to 5 bases and at J to 0 bases, leaving 9 bases not matched to a gene. Germline lookup yields CDR1 SGHNT and CDR2 YENEEA. CDR3 length equals 18 residues.

The sample holds many counts of this clonotype. This chain links TRBV6-5 with TRBJ2-7; D remains unclear. This CDR3 has 12 amino acids. Trimming shortened V by 8 bases and J by 6 bases, and 14 bases separated the two germline ends. The germline gives CDR1 MNHEY, CDR2 SVGAGI. The CDR3 bases are TGTGCCAGCGCCTCGAGACCGGGCGAGCAGTACTTC. As protein: CASASRPGEQYF.

This clonotype appeared a few times. The CDR3 region is CASSLGASGYEQYF. The CDR3 region has the DNA TGCGCCAGCAGCTTGGGAGCTAGCGGCTACGAGCAGTACTTC. The chain joins TRBV5-1 to TRBJ2-7; 7 bases align to TRBD2. Germline CDR1 is SGHRS and CDR2 is YFSETQ. With V trimmed by 0 bases and J by 3 bases, 3 bases remained unmatched. The CDR3 is 14 amino acids.

This clonotype was observed a few times. The V gene is TRBV12-3 or TRBV12-4, the J gene TRBJ1-2; no firm D call. The CDR3 loop spans 11 amino acids. V lost 3 bases, J lost 8 bases, and 7 bases lay in between. Written as DNA, the CDR3 is TGTGCCAGCAGTTTGGCGGGAGGCTACACCTTC. Protein product: CASSLAGGYTF.

This clonotype was detected ten times or more. The chain joins TRBV19 to TRBJ2-7, with D uncertain. Germline values: CDR1 LNHDA, CDR2 SQIVND (reference sequence). Trimming took off 3 bases at V and 4 bases at J, with 16 bases between the two ends. This CDR3 is built from 15 residues. CDR3 in DNA: TGTGCCAGTAGTATGTCGGGTTGGGATATGTACGAGCAGTACTTC. Protein sequence: CASSMSGWDMYEQYF.

The chain couples TRBV24-1 to TRBJ2-2; TRBD2 might be the D (6 bases). Germline V gives CDR1 KGHDR, CDR2 SFDVKD. The CDR3 sequence is 15 residues long. Trimming took 3 bases from V and 8 from J, leaving 15 bases between them. The CDR3 bases are TGTGCCACCAGTGATCCGAGGGAGGTACGGGGGGAGCTGTTTTTT. This gives the protein CATSDPREVRGELFF.

V and J are TRBV29-1 and TRBJ1-1; 8 bases align to TRBD1. J was trimmed by 5 bases and V by 2 bases; bases with no gene match: 13. CDR1 and CDR2 from the germline V gene are SQVTM and ANQGSEA. CDR3 length equals 16 residues. CDR3 amino acids: CSVEPQGARKGTEAFF. CDR3 nucleotides: TGCAGCGTTGAACCCCAGGGGGCGCGAAAGGGAACTGAAGCTTTCTTT.

J is TRBJ1-1 and V is TRBV6-5; D may be TRBD1 (6 bases). The CDR3 spans 15 residues. Germline V lookup: CDR1 MNHEY, CDR2 SVGAGI. Trimming shortened V by 3 bases and J by 5 bases, and 16 bases separated the two germline ends. CDR3 loop: CASSYFPTGGTEAFF. Written as DNA, the CDR3 is TGTGCCAGCAGTTATTTCCCGACAGGCGGAACTGAAGCTTTCTTT.

This clonotype has just a few counts. The chain links TRBV5-1 to TRBJ2-2, with 7 bases lining up with TRBD2. The length of the CDR3 is 15 residues. The V gene end was trimmed by 2 bases and the J gene end by 4 bases; junction bases not matched to a gene: 5. From germline, CDR1 is SGHRS and CDR2 YFSETQ. The CDR3 loop reads CASSLEREITGELFF. CDR3 DNA sequence: TGCGCCAGCAGCTTAGAGCGGGAAATCACCGGGGAGCTGTTTTTT.

The rearrangement links TRBV7-6 to TRBJ2-2; D might be TRBD1 (6 bases). The CDR3 has 15 amino acids. CDR1 and CDR2 from the germline V gene are SGHVS and FNYEAQ. V lost 3 bases and J 2 bases, leaving 10 bases between the germline ends. In DNA, the CDR3 is TGTGCCAGCAGCTTTCAGGGGTTTAACACCGGGGAGCTGTTTTTT. Translated: CASSFQGFNTGELFF.

The chain is built from TRBV29-1 and TRBJ2-5; 8 bases map to TRBD2. There are 15 residues in the CDR3. With 4 bases clipped from V and 4 bases from J, the junction kept 11 bases outside the gene matches. CDR1 and CDR2 (germline): SQVTM, ANQGSEA. CDR3 sequence reads: CSVGGAAGAGETQYF. CDR3 DNA sequence: TGCAGCGTTGGAGGGGCAGCGGGGGCAGGAGAGACCCAGTACTTC.

The chain uses TRBV7-2 and TRBJ1-1; D possibly corresponds to TRBD1 (5 bases). V was shortened by 5 bases and J by 10 bases, with 17 bases between the two germline ends. This CDR3 is built from 13 residues. CDR1 is SGHTA and CDR2 is FQGNSA in the germline V gene. The CDR3 sequence: CASSQVIGAGAFF. In DNA form, the CDR3 reads TGTGCCAGCAGCCAAGTGATTGGGGCTGGAGCTTTCTTT.

J is TRBJ1-5 and V is TRBV7-2; D may be TRBD1 (5 bases). The length of the CDR3 is 16 residues. Germline assignment: CDR1 SGHTA and CDR2 FQGNSA. V was shortened by 5 bases and J by 2 bases, with 16 bases between the two germline ends. The CDR3, as DNA: TGTGCCAGCAGCCGGGTGGCGGGGCCGGGCAATCAGCCCCAGCATTTT. Its translation: CASSRVAGPGNQPQHF. The variable domain in full, completed from reference TRBV7-2 and TRBJ1-5, reads GAGVSQSPSNKVTEKGKDVELRCDPISGHTALYWYRQSLGQGLEFLIYFQGNSAPDKSGLPSDRFSAERTGGSVSTLTIQRTQQEDSAVYLCASSRVAGPGNQPQHFGDGTRLSIL.

This clonotype has only a few counts. V and J are TRBV5-1 and TRBJ2-1; 16 positions match TRBD2. From germline, CDR1 is SGHRS and CDR2 YFSETQ. V lost 0 bases, J lost 7 bases, and 7 bases stayed unmatched. CDR3 length equals 18 residues. CDR3: CASSLAGTSGGAWNEQFF. Written as DNA, the CDR3 is TGCGCCAGCAGCTTGGCGGGGACTAGCGGGGGGGCTTGGAATGAGCAGTTCTTC.

This clonotype was counted a few times. The V call is TRBV7-2, the J call TRBJ2-5; 9 bases are a match to TRBD1. V lost 6 bases, J lost 2 bases, and 1 base stayed unmatched. This CDR3 region has 13 residues. Per the germline V gene, CDR1 is SGHTA and CDR2 is FQGNSA. The CDR3 loop reads CASSGTGQETQYF. CDR3 DNA: TGTGCCAGCAGTGGGACAGGGCAAGAGACCCAGTACTTC.

A few counts support this clonotype. The rearrangement joins TRBV7-2 to TRBJ1-2; unclear D gene. This CDR3 has 14 amino acids. V lost 2 bases, J lost 8 bases, and 15 bases lay in between. Per the germline V gene, CDR1 is SGHTA and CDR2 is FQGNSA. CDR3 in DNA: TGTGCCAGCAGCTTATCCGTCGCCGTCGTAGGCTACACCTTC. Its translation: CASSLSVAVVGYTF.

This clonotype was found a few times. The rearrangement links TRBV7-4 to TRBJ1-1, with D possibly matching TRBD1 (6 bases). The CDR3 is 16 amino acids. Trimming stripped 3 bases from V and 1 base from J, with 15 bases between. Per the germline V gene, CDR1 is SGHVT and CDR2 is SQSDAQ. CDR3 sequence reads: CASSFNPGHSNTEAFF. CDR3 in DNA: TGTGCCAGCAGCTTTAACCCGGGACATTCGAACACTGAAGCTTTCTTT.

V gene TRBV2 combines with J gene TRBJ2-5; 7 bases are shared with TRBD1. Looked up from germline, CDR1 is SNHLY and CDR2 is FYNNEI. V was clipped by 3 bases and J by 5 bases; unmatched bases: 6. The CDR3 totals 14 residues. CDR3 residues: CASSDTGQLETQYF. DNA for the CDR3: TGTGCCAGCAGTGATACGGGACAGTTGGAGACCCAGTACTTC.

The V and J genes are TRBV7-9 and TRBJ2-1; 8 bases are shared with TRBD2. The CDR3 is 15 residues long. J was trimmed by 6 bases and V by 5 bases; bases with no gene match: 9. In germline, CDR1 is SEHNR, CDR2 FQNEAQ (reference sequence). The CDR3: CASSRQDAGGNEQFF. The CDR3 DNA reads TGTGCCAGCAGCCGACAGGACGCGGGGGGCAATGAGCAGTTCTTC.

This clonotype was seen only a few times. CDR3 protein: CASSLLEEGWDYGYTF. The CDR3 DNA reads TGTGCCAGCAGCTTACTGGAAGAGGGTTGGGACTATGGCTACACCTTC. The chain has TRBV11-2 and TRBJ1-2; the D is unclear. V dropped 2 bases and J dropped 3 bases, with 16 bases sitting between them. The germline V gene has CDR1 SGHAT and CDR2 FQNNGV. The CDR3 length is 16 residues.